This record concerns one T cell receptor beta chain sequence. Its antigen has not been determined. Base quality data are lacking; no much larger clone is found one base away. Profiling of TCR beta VDJ combinations and CDR3 sequences used genomic DNA as the template. An Illumina HiSeq 2000 was used for TCR repertoire sequencing. As for how the authors treated the data: TRBV/TRBJ rearrangement plots, CDR3 size and DJ length profiles, and Simpson's diversity index were used to assess repertoires. The most abundant DNA sequence in the deep sequencing data was taken as the immunodominant clone. CDR3 amino acid sequences were checked for sharing between subjects and were compared against published repertoires and the VDJdb database. Through fastp at Q25 and MiXCR, TCRdb rebuilt clones from the public reads, retaining in-frame beta chains. One record per CDR3 amino acid sequence lists the most common genes and DNA. These V and J calls derive from TCRdb rather than the authors' analysis. In all, the sample holds 200,000 to 250,000 distinct CDR3 sequences, and about 37% of those were seen once. Clones ranked in the top ten supply more than 0.95% of the sample.

V is shortened by 1 base, J by 8 bases, and the region joining them spans 17 bases. The CDR3 holds 15 amino acids from the cysteine to the phenylalanine. Solely the CDR3 DNA is kept, with 45 bases framed from the first base. In the germline V gene, CDR1 corresponds to SGHTA and CDR2 to FQGNSA. This sample was included in a study of CD8+CD57+ T cells in acquired aplastic anemia (dated by TCRdb to about 2018). Study-wide context: Extracted DNA from sorted CD4+ and CD8+ cells averaged 3.2 ug, ranging from 0.2 to 27.4 ug. For healthy donor samples, the average read count was about 10.8 million for CD4+ cells and around 12 million for CD8+ cells.

The paper as a whole reports these results and caveats: Patients and healthy controls showed no significant difference in CD8+ Simpson's diversity (P=0.060). Roughly 29 CD8+ CDR3 sequences were found to be shared between patients and controls, but these sequences appeared to be highly expressed in patients and within the immunodominant clones of the patients.

TCR repertoires of sorted CD4+ and CD8+ blood T cells from severe aplastic anemia patients and healthy subjects were deep-sequenced in the study. Ficoll-Paque density gradient centrifugation was used to isolate peripheral blood mononuclear cells. Before DNA extraction, CD4+ and CD8+ T cells were sorted with FACS or magnetic beads. The receptor was isolated from a human donor in good health, serving as a control. Sequencing was done on a sample of sorted CD4+, CD8+, or CD8+CD57+ T cells (not recorded which) from PBMCs. Rearrangement joined TRBV7-2 to TRBJ1-2; the D gene is possibly TRBD1, with 6 bases matching. Here the CDR3 is given as CASSLVTGWFEGYTF. The base sequence is TGTGCCAGCAGCTTAGTCACAGGGTGGTTTGAGGGCTACACCTTC.